The sequence of this T cell receptor (beta chain) was determined in a study of blood T cell repertoires in COVID-19. Looking at the study overall: Material from acute and convalescent COVID-19 was sourced from the United States, Italy and Spain. Sample material is recorded as cDNA or gDNA derived from T cells, B-cell-depleted T cells, or PBMCs.

Original handling: Estimates of nucleated cell counts were drawn from the amplification of reference gene primers. Only in-frame clones appear in the TCRdb table, and some are missing; sequencing was by immunoSEQ multiplex PCR. Clone size and the V and J calls come from that table; the DNA yielded D and trimming. The data contain about 52,000 clones, more than 75% of them singletons. This TCR was sampled from a human donor with active COVID-19. The donor label of this sample is uncertain. Sample: peripheral blood.

CDR3 bases: TGTGCCATCTACGGGGGGCCTGGAAACACCATATATTTT. Residues: CAIYGGPGNTIYF. The gene calls are TRBV10-3 and TRBJ1-3, with D possibly matching TRBD1 (6 bases). Trimming left V 8 bases short and J 2 bases short, with 10 bases between. Germline-derived CDR1 and CDR2 are ENHRY and SYGVKD. The CDR3 is 13 residues long.